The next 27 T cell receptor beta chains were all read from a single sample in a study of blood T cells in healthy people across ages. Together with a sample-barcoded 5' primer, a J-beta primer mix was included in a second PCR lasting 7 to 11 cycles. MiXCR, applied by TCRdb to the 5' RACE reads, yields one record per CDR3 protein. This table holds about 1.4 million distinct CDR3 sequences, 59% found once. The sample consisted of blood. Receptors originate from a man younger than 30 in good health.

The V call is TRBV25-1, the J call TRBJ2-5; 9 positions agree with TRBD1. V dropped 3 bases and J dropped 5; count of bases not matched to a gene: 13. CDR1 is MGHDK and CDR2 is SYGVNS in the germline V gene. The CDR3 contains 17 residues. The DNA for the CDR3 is TGTGCCAGCAGTGACTCCCGGGACAGGGTGATCCATGAGACCCAGTACTTC. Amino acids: CASSDSRDRVIHETQYF. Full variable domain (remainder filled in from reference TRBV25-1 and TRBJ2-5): EADIYQTPRYLVIGTGKKITLECSQTMGHDKMYWYQQDPGMELHLIHYSYGVNSTEKGDLSSESTVSRIRTEHFPLTLESARPSHTSQYLCASSDSRDRVIHETQYFGPGTRLLVL.

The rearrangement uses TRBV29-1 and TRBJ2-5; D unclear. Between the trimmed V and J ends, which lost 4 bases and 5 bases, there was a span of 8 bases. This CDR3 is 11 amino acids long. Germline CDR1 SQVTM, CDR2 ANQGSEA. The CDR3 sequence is CSVGSEETQYF. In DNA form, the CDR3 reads TGCAGCGTTGGTTCCGAGGAGACCCAGTACTTC.

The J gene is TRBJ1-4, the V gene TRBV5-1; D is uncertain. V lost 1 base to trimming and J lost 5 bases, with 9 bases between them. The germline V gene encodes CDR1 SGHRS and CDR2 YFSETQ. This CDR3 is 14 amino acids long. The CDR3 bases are TGCGCCAGCAGCTTGAGGCAGATGAATGAAAAACTGTTTTTT. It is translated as CASSLRQMNEKLFF.

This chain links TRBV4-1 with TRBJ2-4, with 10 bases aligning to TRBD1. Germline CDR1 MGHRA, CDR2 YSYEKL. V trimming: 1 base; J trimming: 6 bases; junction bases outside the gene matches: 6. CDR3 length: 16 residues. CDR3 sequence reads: CASSQAPGDRGNIQYF. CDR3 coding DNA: TGCGCCAGCAGCCAAGCCCCGGGGGACAGGGGAAACATTCAGTACTTC.

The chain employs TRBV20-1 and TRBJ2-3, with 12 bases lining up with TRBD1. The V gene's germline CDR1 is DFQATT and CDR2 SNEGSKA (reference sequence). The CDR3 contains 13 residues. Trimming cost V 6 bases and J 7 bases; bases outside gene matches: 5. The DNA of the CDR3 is TGCAGTGCAAGCCGGGACAGGGGGCATACGCAGTATTTT. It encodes CSASRDRGHTQYF.

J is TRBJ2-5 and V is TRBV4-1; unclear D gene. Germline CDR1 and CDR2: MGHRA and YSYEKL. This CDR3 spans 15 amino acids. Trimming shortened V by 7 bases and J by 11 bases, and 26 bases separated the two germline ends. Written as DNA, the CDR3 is TGCGCCAGCAATCGGGCCCTGAGTGGGTACAATGAGCAGTACTTC. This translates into CASNRALSGYNEQYF.

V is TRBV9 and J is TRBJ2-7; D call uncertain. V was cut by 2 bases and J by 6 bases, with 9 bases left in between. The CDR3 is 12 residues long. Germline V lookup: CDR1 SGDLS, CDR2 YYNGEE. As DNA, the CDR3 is TGTGCCAGCAGCGTCCCGATGGGCGAGCAGTACTTC. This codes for CASSVPMGEQYF.

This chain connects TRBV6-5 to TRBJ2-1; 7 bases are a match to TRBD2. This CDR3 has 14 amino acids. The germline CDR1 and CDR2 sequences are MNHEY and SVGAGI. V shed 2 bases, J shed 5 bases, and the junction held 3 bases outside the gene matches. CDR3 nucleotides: TGTGCCAGCAGTTACAGGCGGGAGCACAATGAGCAGTTCTTC. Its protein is CASSYRREHNEQFF.

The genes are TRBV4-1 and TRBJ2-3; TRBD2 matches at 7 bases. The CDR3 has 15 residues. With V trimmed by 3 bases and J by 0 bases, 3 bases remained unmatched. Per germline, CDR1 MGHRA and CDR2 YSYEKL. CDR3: CASSQTSPSTDTQYF. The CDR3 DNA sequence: TGCGCCAGCAGCCAGACTAGCCCTAGCACAGATACGCAGTATTTT.

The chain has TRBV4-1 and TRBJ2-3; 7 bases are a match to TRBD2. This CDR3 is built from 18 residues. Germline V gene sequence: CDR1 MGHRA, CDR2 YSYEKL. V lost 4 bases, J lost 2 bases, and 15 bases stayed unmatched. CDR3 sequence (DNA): TGCGCCAGCAGCCGAGTCACCGCCCAGCGGGGATCCACAGATACGCAGTATTTT. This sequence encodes CASSRVTAQRGSTDTQYF.

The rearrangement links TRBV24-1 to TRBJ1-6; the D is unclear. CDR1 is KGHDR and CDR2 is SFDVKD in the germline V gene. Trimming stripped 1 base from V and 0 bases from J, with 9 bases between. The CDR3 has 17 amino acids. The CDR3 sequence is CATSDFGEGSYNSPLHF. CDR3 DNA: TGTGCCACCAGTGATTTTGGGGAAGGCTCCTATAATTCACCCCTCCACTTT.

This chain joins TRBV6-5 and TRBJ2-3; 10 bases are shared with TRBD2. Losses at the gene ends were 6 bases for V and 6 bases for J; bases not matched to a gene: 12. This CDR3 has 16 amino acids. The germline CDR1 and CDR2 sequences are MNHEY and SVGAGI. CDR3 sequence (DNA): TGTGCCAGCAGCCGGTTAGCGGGAGGACCCGGGGATACGCAGTATTTT. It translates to CASSRLAGGPGDTQYF.

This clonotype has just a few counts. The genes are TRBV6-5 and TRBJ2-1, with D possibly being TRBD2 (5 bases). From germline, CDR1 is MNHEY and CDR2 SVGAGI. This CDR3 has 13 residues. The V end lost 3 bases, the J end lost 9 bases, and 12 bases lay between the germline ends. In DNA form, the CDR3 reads TGTGCCAGCAGTTATCCCGGGGTCGGTGAGCAGTTCTTC. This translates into CASSYPGVGEQFF.

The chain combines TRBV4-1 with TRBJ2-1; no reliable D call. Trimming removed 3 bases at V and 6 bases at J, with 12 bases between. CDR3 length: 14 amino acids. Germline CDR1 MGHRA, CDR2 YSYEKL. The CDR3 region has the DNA TGCGCCAGCAGCCACCCCCTTGGGGTCAATGAGCAGTTCTTC. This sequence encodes CASSHPLGVNEQFF.

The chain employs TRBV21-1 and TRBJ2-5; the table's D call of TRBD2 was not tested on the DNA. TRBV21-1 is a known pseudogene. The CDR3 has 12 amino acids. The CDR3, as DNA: TGTGCCGGTACCGGGACTAGCGGGGAACAGTACTTC. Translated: CAGTGTSGEQYF.

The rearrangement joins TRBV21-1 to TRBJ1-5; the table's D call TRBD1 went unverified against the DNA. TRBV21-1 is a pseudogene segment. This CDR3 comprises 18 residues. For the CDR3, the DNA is TGTGCCAGCAGCAAAGCTTTATCCGGGACAGGGGCGAATCAGCCCCAGCATTTT. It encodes CASSKALSGTGANQPQHF.

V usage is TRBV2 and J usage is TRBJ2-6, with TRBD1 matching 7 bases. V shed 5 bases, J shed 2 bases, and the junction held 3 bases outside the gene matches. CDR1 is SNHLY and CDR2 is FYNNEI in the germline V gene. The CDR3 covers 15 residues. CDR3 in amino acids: CASSNDRAGANVLTF. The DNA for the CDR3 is TGTGCCAGCAGTAACGACAGGGCTGGGGCCAACGTCCTGACTTTC.

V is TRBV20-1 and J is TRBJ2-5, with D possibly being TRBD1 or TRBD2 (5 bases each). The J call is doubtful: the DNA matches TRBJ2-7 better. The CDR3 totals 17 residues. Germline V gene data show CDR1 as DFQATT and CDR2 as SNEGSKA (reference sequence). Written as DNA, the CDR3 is TGCAGTGCTAGAGATGCAATTAGTGGGACGGCGGGCGACGAGCAGTACTTC. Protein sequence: CSARDAISGTAGDEQYF.

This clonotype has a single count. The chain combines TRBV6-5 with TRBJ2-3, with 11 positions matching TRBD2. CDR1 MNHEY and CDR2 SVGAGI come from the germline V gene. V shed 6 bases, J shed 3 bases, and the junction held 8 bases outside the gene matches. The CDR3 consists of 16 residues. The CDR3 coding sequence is TGTGCCAGCAGAGGGACGGGACTAGCGGAAACAGATACGCAGTATTTT. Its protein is CASRGTGLAETDTQYF.

The CDR3 region is CASSELAGTIYEQYF. In DNA form, the CDR3 reads TGTGCCAGCAGTGAACTCGCAGGAACGATCTACGAGCAGTACTTC. The chain carries TRBV6-1 and TRBJ2-7; D gene uncertain. CDR1 MNHNS and CDR2 SASEGT come from the germline V gene. The V end lost 2 bases, the J end lost 3 bases, and 14 bases lay between the germline ends. The CDR3 consists of 15 residues.

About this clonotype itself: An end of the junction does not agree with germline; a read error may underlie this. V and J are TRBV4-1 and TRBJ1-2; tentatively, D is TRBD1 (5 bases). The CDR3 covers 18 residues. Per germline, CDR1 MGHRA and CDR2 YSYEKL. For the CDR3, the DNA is TGCGCCAGCCGCCAATCTCTTTTAAAACCCGGGACTCACTATGGCTACACCTTC. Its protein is CASRQSLLKPGTHYGYTF.

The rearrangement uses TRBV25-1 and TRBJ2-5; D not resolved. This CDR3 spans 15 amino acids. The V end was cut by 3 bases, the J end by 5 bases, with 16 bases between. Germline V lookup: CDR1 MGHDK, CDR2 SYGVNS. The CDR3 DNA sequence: TGTGCCAGCAGTGACCGACACCATTTGGCGGAGACCCAGTACTTC. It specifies CASSDRHHLAETQYF. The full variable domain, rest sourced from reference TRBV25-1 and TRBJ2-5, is EADIYQTPRYLVIGTGKKITLECSQTMGHDKMYWYQQDPGMELHLIHYSYGVNSTEKGDLSSESTVSRIRTEHFPLTLESARPSHTSQYLCASSDRHHLAETQYFGPGTRLLVL.

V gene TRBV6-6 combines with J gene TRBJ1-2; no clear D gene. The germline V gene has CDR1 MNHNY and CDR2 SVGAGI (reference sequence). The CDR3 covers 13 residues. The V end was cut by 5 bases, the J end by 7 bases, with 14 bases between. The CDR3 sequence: CASSPSGRFGYTF. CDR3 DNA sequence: TGTGCCAGCAGTCCATCGGGTCGGTTTGGCTACACCTTC.

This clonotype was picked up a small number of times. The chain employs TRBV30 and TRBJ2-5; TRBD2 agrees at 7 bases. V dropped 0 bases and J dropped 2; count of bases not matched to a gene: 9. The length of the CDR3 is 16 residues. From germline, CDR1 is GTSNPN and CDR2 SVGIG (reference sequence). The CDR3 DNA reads TGTGCCTGGAGTGTATTGCGGGAGCTTCCACAAGAGACCCAGTACTTC. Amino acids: CAWSVLRELPQETQYF.

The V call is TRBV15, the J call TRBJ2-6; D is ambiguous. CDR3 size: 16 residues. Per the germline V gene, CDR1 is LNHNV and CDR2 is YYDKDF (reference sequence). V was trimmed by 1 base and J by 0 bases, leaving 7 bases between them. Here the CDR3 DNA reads TGTGCCACCAGCAGAGCTTTCGGCTCTGGGGCCAACGTCCTGACTTTC. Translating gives CATSRAFGSGANVLTF.

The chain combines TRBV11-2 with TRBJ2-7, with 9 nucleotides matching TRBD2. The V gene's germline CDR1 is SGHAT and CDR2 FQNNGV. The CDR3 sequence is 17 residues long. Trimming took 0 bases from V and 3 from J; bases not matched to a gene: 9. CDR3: CASSLDRGAGGRYEQYF. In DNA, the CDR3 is TGTGCCAGCAGCTTAGACAGAGGAGCGGGGGGACGCTACGAGCAGTACTTC.

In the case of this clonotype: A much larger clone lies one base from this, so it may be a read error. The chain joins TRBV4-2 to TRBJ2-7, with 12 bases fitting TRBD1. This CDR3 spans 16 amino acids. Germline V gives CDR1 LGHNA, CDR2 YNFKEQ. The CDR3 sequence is CASSQDSGTGGNERYF. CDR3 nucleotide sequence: TGTGCCAGCAGCCAAGATAGTGGGACAGGGGGCAATGAGCGGTACTTC.